This T cell receptor (beta chain) was obtained from a study of OX40 agonist ivuxolimab in advanced cancers. Profiling relied on immunoSEQ multiplex PCR, and the TCRdb table lists in-frame clones only, not all of them. The sample lists 65,000 to 75,000 clones, 80% to 90% occurring once. Only one count was recorded for this clone. The antigen remains unidentified. CDR1 is SGHNT and CDR2 is YYREEE in the germline V gene (reference sequence). With 4 bases removed from V and 4 bases from J, the gap between germline ends came to 16 bases. The CDR3 loop spans 15 amino acids. Study-wide points: Specificity for antigen went undetermined in the expanded peripheral T cells. Among T cells, CD8+ cells averaged more expanded clones than CD4+ cells.

The chain recombines TRBV5-4 with TRBJ2-3; perhaps TRBD1 as D (6 bases). The specimen comprised CD4+ or CD8+ T cells sorted from blood, sampled in a trial of the OX40 agonist ivuxolimab. This receptor was obtained from an adult with an advanced solid tumor such as melanoma, head and neck, liver or kidney cancer. CDR3 protein: CASSETGDGSDTQYF. Written as DNA, the CDR3 is TGTGCCAGCAGCGAGACAGGAGACGGTTCAGATACGCAGTATTTT.